This T cell receptor (beta chain) is drawn from a study of shared clonotypes between healthy human individuals. Original analysis: ImmunoSEQ only sent back junction sequences with no quality scores, so filtering was done differently. The repertoire was sequenced with immunoSEQ multiplex PCR; TCRdb's copy has only in-frame clones and lacks some. The V and J calls and clone size were taken over from that table, and D and trimming were inferred from the DNA. The table shows 2.3 million or so clones, with just over 90% occurring only once. All the donors were Caucasian adults who lived in Nashville, Tennessee. This CDR3 has 16 residues. V trimming: 4 bases; J trimming: 1 base; junction bases outside the gene matches: 8. CDR1 SGHRS and CDR2 YFSETQ come from the germline V gene.

Sequencing input: naive CD4+ T cells from PBMCs. Sample subset: CD45RA+ positively selected. The origin of this receptor is a man between 18 and 29 years old in good health. Some clones in this sample may be carry-over from other donors' samples. J is TRBJ2-5 and V is TRBV5-1; 9 bases map to TRBD2. The CDR3 reads CASSPRTSAIQETQYF. Written as DNA, the CDR3 is TGCGCCAGCAGCCCAAGGACTAGCGCGATCCAAGAGACCCAGTACTTC.